This TCR beta chain was retrieved from a study of OX40 agonist ivuxolimab in advanced cancers. Study context: Patients treated during dose escalation were battling hepatocellular carcinoma, melanoma, renal cell or head and neck cancer.

The protocol was immunoSEQ multiplex PCR, while the TCRdb copy is restricted to in-frame clones and leaves out a portion. Of 70,000 to 95,000 clones in the sample, 80% to 90% were seen once. There are 14 residues in the CDR3. Germline loops: CDR1 LNHDA, CDR2 SQIVND (reference sequence). V shed 8 bases, J shed 7 bases, and the junction held 10 bases outside the gene matches. Remarks on this clone: Its antigen is still unknown.

Study-wide findings and caveats: Low normalized T-cell clonal expansion was also seen in some nonresponders. At 0.1 to 3.0 mg/kg and by week 6, CD4+ and CD8+ T cells in the blood had expanded clonally.

This TCR came from an adult with an advanced solid tumor such as melanoma, head and neck, liver or kidney cancer. The V and J genes are TRBV19 and TRBJ1-2, with 10 bases that match TRBD1. This specimen consisted of CD4+ or CD8+ T cells sorted from blood, obtained in a trial of the OX40 agonist ivuxolimab. The CDR3 protein is CASAFPGQGSGYTF. In DNA form, the CDR3 reads TGTGCCAGTGCTTTCCCGGGACAGGGGTCTGGCTACACCTTC.